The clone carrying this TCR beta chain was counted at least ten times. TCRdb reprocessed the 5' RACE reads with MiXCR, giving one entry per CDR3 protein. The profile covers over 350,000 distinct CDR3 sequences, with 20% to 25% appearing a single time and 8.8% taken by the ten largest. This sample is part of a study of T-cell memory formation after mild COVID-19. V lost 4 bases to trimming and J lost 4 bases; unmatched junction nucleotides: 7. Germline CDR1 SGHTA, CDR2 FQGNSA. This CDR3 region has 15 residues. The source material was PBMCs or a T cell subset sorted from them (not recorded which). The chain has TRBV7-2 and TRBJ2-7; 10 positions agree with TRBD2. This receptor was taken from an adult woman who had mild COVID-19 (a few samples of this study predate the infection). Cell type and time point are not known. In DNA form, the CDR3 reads TGTGCCAGCAGCTCATTTACTAGCGGGACTTACGAGCAGTACTTC. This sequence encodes CASSSFTSGTYEQYF.